Below, 24 T cell receptor beta chains from the same sample are listed, as sequenced in a study of OX40 agonist ivuxolimab in advanced cancers. Here immunoSEQ multiplex PCR was the method, and the copy in TCRdb shows in-frame clones only, minus some. Here the sample spans tens of thousands of clones, under 85% being singletons. The source material was CD4+ or CD8+ T cells sorted from blood, sampled in a trial of the OX40 agonist ivuxolimab. The receptors were sampled from an adult with an advanced solid tumor such as melanoma, head and neck, liver or kidney cancer.

In its sample, this clone was seen a few times. The J gene is TRBJ2-1, the V gene TRBV27; D is ambiguous. This CDR3 is built from 14 residues. The germline CDR1 and CDR2 sequences are MNHEY and SMNVEV (reference sequence). The V end was cut by 5 bases, the J end by 0 bases, with 8 bases between. The CDR3 DNA sequence: TGTGCCAGCAGTCCGTCCGACTCCTACAATGAGCAGTTCTTC. This codes for CASSPSDSYNEQFF.

This rearrangement joins TRBV30 to TRBJ1-2, with TRBD1 as a possible D gene (5 bases). Trimming left V 5 bases short and J 4 bases short, with 8 bases between. Germline CDR1 is GTSNPN and CDR2 is SVGIG (reference sequence). The CDR3 consists of 11 residues. CDR3 sequence: CAWGQVYGYTF. The CDR3, as DNA: TGTGCCTGGGGACAAGTCTATGGCTACACCTTC.

This chain links TRBV19 with TRBJ1-1, with 10 bases lining up with TRBD1. Germline V CDR1 and CDR2: LNHDA, SQIVND (reference sequence). The ends lost 7 bases at V and 7 bases at J; junction bases unmatched: 15. This CDR3 comprises 16 residues. The CDR3: CASTPPWGQGSIEAFF. CDR3 sequence (DNA): TGTGCCAGTACCCCCCCATGGGGACAGGGGAGTATTGAAGCTTTCTTT.

CDR3 in DNA: TGTGCCAGCAGTAGGTTGACCGAGAATCAGCCCCAGCATTTT. It translates to CASSRLTENQPQHF. The V gene is TRBV2, the J gene TRBJ1-5; D is unresolved. There are 14 residues in the CDR3. V lost 5 bases to trimming and J lost 4 bases, with 12 bases between them. From germline, CDR1 is SNHLY and CDR2 FYNNEI.

This clone appeared a few times. This sequence joins TRBV6-5 and TRBJ1-1; a possible D gene is TRBD1 (6 bases). This CDR3 comprises 13 residues. Trimming pared 5 bases from V and 3 bases from J, leaving 10 bases between. The germline V gene encodes CDR1 MNHEY and CDR2 SVGAGI. CDR3 in DNA: TGTGCCAGCAGTACGAGGACAGACACTGAAGCTTTCTTT. As protein: CASSTRTDTEAFF.

This chain links TRBV16 with TRBJ1-2; D gene ambiguous. CDR3 length: 11 amino acids. V was trimmed by 4 bases and J by 3 bases, leaving 3 bases between them. Germline values: CDR1 KGHSY, CDR2 FQNENV. CDR3 coding DNA: TGTGCCAGCAGCCGGGACTATGGCTACACCTTC. It translates to CASSRDYGYTF.

The chain recombines TRBV5-1 with TRBJ2-3, with TRBD2 matching 9 bases. CDR1 SGHRS and CDR2 YFSETQ come from the germline V gene. The V and J ends lost 7 bases and 2 bases, in that order; junction bases with no gene match: 11. The CDR3 runs 16 residues. This chain's CDR3 is CASSQLVAGATDTQYF. CDR3 in DNA: TGCGCCAGCTCCCAGTTGGTAGCGGGGGCCACAGATACGCAGTATTTT.

This clone was counted a single time. This chain uses TRBV27 with TRBJ2-1, with D unresolved. Germline V gene lookup returns CDR1 MNHEY and CDR2 SMNVEV (reference sequence). The CDR3 runs 15 residues. Trimming pared 6 bases from V and 2 bases from J, leaving 14 bases between. The CDR3 loop is CASRFSATTYNEQFF. The CDR3 DNA is TGTGCCAGCAGATTCAGTGCCACGACCTACAATGAGCAGTTCTTC.

J is TRBJ2-5 and V is TRBV10-3, with D perhaps TRBD1 (5 bases). Germline V gives CDR1 ENHRY, CDR2 SYGVKD. The CDR3 is 13 residues long. V was shortened by 5 bases and J by 5 bases, with 12 bases between the two germline ends. CDR3 sequence reads: CAISSRDAETQYF. The CDR3 bases are TGTGCCATCAGTTCCAGGGATGCGGAGACCCAGTACTTC.

The genes are TRBV2 and TRBJ2-1, with D maybe TRBD1 (5 bases). The CDR3 runs to 16 residues. Germline V gives CDR1 SNHLY, CDR2 FYNNEI. The V and J ends lost 0 bases and 9 bases respectively, with 18 bases between them. The DNA of the CDR3 is TGTGCCAGCAGTGAAGCGTCAAGGGGTGGTCGGGCTGAGCAGTTCTTC. Translation gives CASSEASRGGRAEQFF.

V is TRBV27 and J is TRBJ1-1; 7 positions match TRBD1. The CDR3 loop spans 13 amino acids. V lost 8 bases, J lost 1 base, and 4 bases stayed unmatched. From germline, CDR1 is MNHEY and CDR2 SMNVEV (reference sequence). The CDR3 is CASRTGQNTEAFF. The CDR3 bases are TGTGCCAGCCGGACAGGTCAGAACACTGAAGCTTTCTTT.

The chain uses TRBV29-1 and TRBJ2-5, with D unresolved. V gave up 3 bases and J gave up 4 bases, with 6 bases separating them. The CDR3 length is 11 residues. CDR1 and CDR2 (germline): SQVTM, ANQGSEA. CDR3 coding DNA: TGCAGCGTTGACTGGGGAGAGACCCAGTACTTC. Translation: CSVDWGETQYF. Filled out from reference TRBV29-1 and TRBJ2-5, the complete variable domain reads SAVISQKPSRDICQRGTSLTIQCQVDSQVTMMFWYRQQPGQSLTLIATANQGSEATYESGFVIDKFPISRPNLTFSTLTVSNMSPEDSSIYLCSVDWGETQYFGPGTRLLVL.

This chain connects TRBV7-2 to TRBJ2-5; D may be TRBD1 (7 bases). Germline loops: CDR1 SGHTA, CDR2 FQGNSA. Trimming removed 4 bases from V and 5 bases from J, with 14 bases in between. The length of the CDR3 is 14 residues. The CDR3 DNA reads as TGTGCCAGCAGCTGGAGGGCAGGGGGGGAGACCCAGTACTTC. Encoded protein: CASSWRAGGETQYF.

The chain links TRBV7-9 to TRBJ1-6; 9 bases fit TRBD1. Trimming cost V 5 bases and J 3 bases; bases outside gene matches: 5. The CDR3 covers 16 residues. Germline CDR1 is SEHNR and CDR2 is FQNEAQ (reference sequence). Here the CDR3 DNA reads TGTGCCAGCAGCCCCCGGGACAGGGTCTATAATTCACCCCTCCACTTT. It translates to CASSPRDRVYNSPLHF. Together with reference TRBV7-9 and TRBJ1-6, the CDR3 gives the full variable domain: DTGVSQNPRHKITKRGQNVTFRCDPISEHNRLYWYRQTLGQGPEFLTYFQNEAQLEKSRLLSDRFSAERPKGSFSTLEIQRTEQGDSAMYLCASSPRDRVYNSPLHFGNGTRLTVT.

On this clone itself: The junction departs from germline at one end; a sequencing error may be responsible. The rearrangement uses TRBV11-3 and TRBJ2-2; 9 nucleotides align to TRBD1. The CDR3 contains 16 residues. Germline lookup yields CDR1 SGHNT and CDR2 YENEEA. Here the CDR3 reads CASSLGEGTGSRELFF. The CDR3 bases are TGTGCTAGCAGCTTAGGTGAAGGGACAGGGAGCAGGGAGCTGTTTTTT.

The rearrangement links TRBV21-1 to TRBJ1-4; the DNA was not used to check the table's D call, TRBD1. TRBV21-1 represents a pseudogene. The CDR3 runs 16 residues. Here the CDR3 reads CASSKAGDRVEEKLFF. In DNA form, the CDR3 reads TGTGCCAGCAGCAAAGCGGGAGACAGGGTTGAGGAAAAACTGTTTTTT.

The chain uses TRBV5-6 and TRBJ1-1; possible D gene TRBD1, 5 bases. The germline V gene has CDR1 SGHDT and CDR2 YYEEEE. Trimming stripped 4 bases from V and 0 bases from J, with 10 bases between. The CDR3 sequence is 14 residues long. The CDR3 sequence is CASSRGRLNTEAFF. As DNA, the CDR3 is TGTGCCAGCAGCCGGGGCAGACTGAACACTGAAGCTTTCTTT. Full variable domain (rest looked up from reference TRBV5-6 and TRBJ1-1): DAGVTQSPTHLIKTRGQQVTLRCSPKSGHDTVSWYQQALGQGPQFIFQYYEEEERQRGNFPDRFSGHQFPNYSSELNVNALLLGDSALYLCASSRGRLNTEAFFGQGTRLTVV.

V gene TRBV9 combines with J gene TRBJ1-2; D uncertain. This CDR3 is built from 17 residues. Germline V gene sequence: CDR1 SGDLS, CDR2 YYNGEE. The germline V and J ends were trimmed by 0 bases and 0 bases, with 15 bases remaining between them. The CDR3 sequence is CASSVARQVGANYGYTF. CDR3 in DNA: TGTGCCAGCAGCGTAGCCCGGCAGGTTGGAGCTAACTATGGCTACACCTTC.

This clone was picked up one time. This chain connects TRBV9 to TRBJ2-1; D is ambiguous. This CDR3 is built from 14 residues. The V end was cut by 0 bases, the J end by 8 bases, with 12 bases between. Germline lookup yields CDR1 SGDLS and CDR2 YYNGEE. The CDR3 DNA reads as TGTGCCAGCAGCGTAGACCCCGCCCAGGATGAGCAGTTCTTC. Its protein is CASSVDPAQDEQFF. Full variable domain (rest looked up from reference TRBV9 and TRBJ2-1): DSGVTQTPKHLITATGQRVTLRCSPRSGDLSVYWYQQSLDQGLQFLIQYYNGEERAKGNILERFSAQQFPDLHSELNLSSLELGDSALYFCASSVDPAQDEQFFGPGTRLTVL.

This clone was seen once. The CDR3 sequence: CASSPRYRDSEQYF. The CDR3 DNA is TGTGCCAGCAGTCCCCGGTACCGGGACTCAGAGCAGTACTTC. The V call is TRBV27, the J call TRBJ2-7; the D gene is possibly TRBD2 (6 bases). CDR1 is MNHEY and CDR2 is SMNVEV in the germline V gene (reference sequence). V lost 5 bases and J 7 bases, leaving 18 bases between the germline ends. The CDR3 has 14 residues.

This sequence joins TRBV4-3 and TRBJ1-2; TRBD1 aligns across 7 bases. After removal of 4 bases from V and 3 bases from J, the junction contained 8 bases not matched to a gene. The CDR3 spans 15 residues. Germline CDR1 reads LGHNA; CDR2 reads YSLEER. CDR3 DNA sequence: TGCGCCAGCAGCCCAACGACAGGGATTGACTATGGCTACACCTTC. This gives the protein CASSPTTGIDYGYTF.

V and J are TRBV19 and TRBJ2-5; D is unresolved. V was shortened by 1 base and J by 5 bases, with 8 bases between the two germline ends. The CDR3 loop spans 13 amino acids. Germline values: CDR1 LNHDA, CDR2 SQIVND (reference sequence). This CDR3 reads CASSIAGWETQYF. The DNA of the CDR3 is TGTGCCAGTAGTATAGCGGGTTGGGAGACCCAGTACTTC.

The chain carries TRBV29-1 and TRBJ1-4; D remains unclear. The CDR3 is made up of 10 amino acids. V was trimmed by 8 bases and J by 6 bases, leaving 7 bases between them. Germline CDR1 is SQVTM and CDR2 is ANQGSEA. The CDR3 sequence: CSCWDEKLFF. The CDR3 bases are TGCAGCTGCTGGGATGAAAAACTGTTTTTT.

This clone showed up just once. V is TRBV5-8 and J is TRBJ2-1; D is uncertain. CDR3 size: 11 residues. Germline V gives CDR1 SGHTS, CDR2 YDEGEE. With 7 bases removed from V and 12 bases from J, the gap between germline ends came to 14 bases. CDR3 DNA sequence: TGTGCCAGCGGATTAGGGCGAGGGCAGTTCTTC. Translation gives CASGLGRGQFF.